These 20 T cell receptor beta chains were all obtained from the same sample, sequenced in a study of blood T cell repertoires in COVID-19. Clones were sequenced by immunoSEQ multiplex PCR, and TCRdb holds only the in-frame ones, with some missing. Seen here are roughly 450,000 clones, 90% observed once, and the top ten hold about 0.63%. Sequencing was carried out using PBMCs or T cells enriched from blood (not recorded which). The source of these receptors is a man younger than 35 who had recovered from COVID-19.

This chain links TRBV11-3 with TRBJ1-4, with D possibly matching TRBD1 (6 bases). Trimming removed 1 base at V and 7 bases at J, with 10 bases between. CDR1 is SGHNT, CDR2 YENEEA, per germline. CDR3 length equals 14 residues. CDR3 nucleotides: TGTGCCAGCAGCTTAGCAGGGGATGCTGAAAAACTGTTTTTT. Encoded protein: CASSLAGDAEKLFF.

This chain connects TRBV18 to TRBJ1-5, with a possible D match to TRBD1 (5 bases). Trimming cost V 8 bases and J 0 bases, with 11 bases left between them. There are 14 residues in the CDR3. Germline V gene data show CDR1 as KGHSH and CDR2 as LQKENI. CDR3 sequence: CASQGQNSNQPQHF. CDR3 coding DNA: TGTGCCAGCCAGGGCCAGAATAGCAATCAGCCCCAGCATTTT. The variable domain in full, with the rest retrieved from reference TRBV18 and TRBJ1-5, is NAGVMQNPRHLVRRRGQEARLRCSPMKGHSHVYWYRQLPEEGLKFMVYLQKENIIDESGMPKERFSAEFPKEGPSILRIQQVVRGDSAAYFCASQGQNSNQPQHFGDGTRLSIL.

V gene TRBV19 combines with J gene TRBJ2-3, with D perhaps TRBD2 (6 bases). The CDR3 is made up of 13 amino acids. CDR1 and CDR2 (germline): LNHDA, SQIVND (reference sequence). V was pared by 5 bases and J by 1 base, with 7 bases between. The CDR3 DNA follows: TGTGCCAGTAGTCCGGGGGGCACAGATACGCAGTATTTT. The encoded protein is CASSPGGTDTQYF.

As concerns this clone: Other DNA sequences in this specimen translate into the identical CDR3. This chain connects TRBV27 to TRBJ2-2, with D perhaps TRBD1 (6 bases). The V gene's germline CDR1 is MNHEY and CDR2 SMNVEV (reference sequence). V dropped 2 bases and J dropped 0 bases, with 7 bases sitting between them. CDR3 length: 15 amino acids. This CDR3 reads CASSLGQPNTGELFF. Written as DNA, the CDR3 is TGTGCCAGCAGTTTAGGACAGCCGAACACCGGGGAGCTGTTTTTT.

The chain recombines TRBV11-3 with TRBJ1-2; 7 bases map to TRBD1. The CDR3 runs 16 residues. The V gene's germline CDR1 is SGHNT and CDR2 YENEEA. Trimming at V came to 4 bases and at J to 7 bases, leaving 15 bases not matched to a gene. For the CDR3, the DNA is TGTGCCAGCAGCTGGTCGAGCCCCGGGACAGACTCTGGCTACACCTTC. This encodes CASSWSSPGTDSGYTF. Drawing the rest from reference TRBV11-3 and TRBJ1-2, the complete variable domain is EAGVVQSPRYKIIEKKQPVAFWCNPISGHNTLYWYLQNLGQGPELLIRYENEEAVDDSQLPKDRFSAERLKGVDSTLKIQPAELGDSAVYLCASSWSSPGTDSGYTFGSGTRLTVV.

The chain uses TRBV28 and TRBJ1-4; TRBD1 agrees at 12 bases. Germline V gene sequence: CDR1 MDHEN, CDR2 SYDVKM. The CDR3 runs 15 residues. The junction had 10 bases not matched to a gene; V was cut back by 5 bases and J by 12 bases. In DNA, the CDR3 is TGTGCCAGCAGTCTGGGGACAGGGGGCAAAGAAGAACTGTTTTTT. Translating it yields CASSLGTGGKEELFF.

This sequence joins TRBV10-3 and TRBJ1-2; weak D call: TRBD1 (5 bases). V was clipped by 5 bases and J by 0 bases, with 10 bases between them. This CDR3 has 14 amino acids. Per the germline V gene, CDR1 is ENHRY and CDR2 is SYGVKD. The CDR3 DNA is TGTGCCATCAGTCTTGGAGGGGCTAACTATGGCTACACCTTC. Protein: CAISLGGANYGYTF.

This clone showed up just once. This sequence joins TRBV5-1 and TRBJ2-3; perhaps TRBD2 as D (5 bases). The germline gives CDR1 SGHRS, CDR2 YFSETQ. The V and J ends lost 4 bases and 1 base respectively, with 19 bases between them. CDR3 length: 17 residues. The CDR3 DNA sequence: TGCGCCAGCAGCCCGCCTAATAGCGCGATTCGCACAGATACGCAGTATTTT. This encodes CASSPPNSAIRTDTQYF.

This clone is a singleton in its sample. The chain's CDR3 is CASSYSYRNTEAFF. CDR3 sequence (DNA): TGTGCCAGCAGTTACTCGTACAGGAACACTGAAGCTTTCTTT. The chain employs TRBV6-5 and TRBJ1-1; D gene unclear. CDR1 is MNHEY, CDR2 SVGAGI, per germline. The ends were cut back, 0 bases at V and 1 base at J, with 6 bases in the middle. This CDR3 has 14 residues.

The V gene is TRBV12-3 or TRBV12-4, the J gene TRBJ2-5; TRBD1 might be the D (5 bases). V shed 3 bases and J shed 4 bases, with 9 bases lying between them. The CDR3 runs to 13 residues. DNA of the CDR3: TGTGCCAGCAGTTTTGGGCAGGGAGAGACCCAGTACTTC. Its translation is CASSFGQGETQYF.

V usage is TRBV24-1 and J usage is TRBJ2-7; TRBD1 might be the D (6 bases). The CDR3 runs 14 residues. V was shortened by 6 bases and J by 6 bases, with 17 bases between the two germline ends. CDR1 KGHDR and CDR2 SFDVKD come from the germline V gene. In DNA form, the CDR3 reads TGTGCCACCAGTTCCACCCGCCAGGGGTCCGAGCAGTACTTC. Encoded protein: CATSSTRQGSEQYF.

The chain links TRBV11-2 to TRBJ2-7, with TRBD2 matching over 8 bases. Germline V gives CDR1 SGHAT, CDR2 FQNNGV. V trimming: 5 bases; J trimming: 2 bases; junction bases outside the gene matches: 11. CDR3 length: 16 residues. The CDR3 coding sequence is TGTGCCAGCAGCAAAGCGGCTACTAGCGGTGCCTACGAGCAGTACTTC. Its protein product is CASSKAATSGAYEQYF.

The chain recombines TRBV11-3 with TRBJ2-3, with a tentative D call TRBD1 (5 bases). Germline loops: CDR1 SGHNT, CDR2 YENEEA. CDR3 size: 14 residues. Trimming removed 4 bases from V and 4 bases from J, with 12 bases in between. CDR3 sequence: CASSWGAEADTQYF. CDR3 DNA: TGTGCCAGCAGCTGGGGCGCCGAGGCAGATACGCAGTATTTT.

A note on this clone: Additional DNA sequences in this sample encode the identical CDR3. This CDR3 reads CASSLEVPYEQYF. The CDR3 region has the DNA TGTGCCAGCAGTTTAGAGGTGCCGTACGAGCAGTACTTC. The chain recombines TRBV28 with TRBJ2-7; unclear D gene. This CDR3 has 13 amino acids. Trimming left V 2 bases short and J 4 bases short, with 9 bases between. Germline V lookup: CDR1 MDHEN, CDR2 SYDVKM.

The gene calls are TRBV6-5 and TRBJ2-7; D gene uncertain. The CDR3 runs to 12 residues. The V end was cut by 8 bases, the J end by 2 bases, with 10 bases between. Germline CDR1 and CDR2: MNHEY and SVGAGI. CDR3 DNA sequence: TGTGCCAGCTCTGGCTCAACCTACGAGCAGTACTTC. It is translated as CASSGSTYEQYF.

This clone has only one observation. The same CDR3 is also encoded by other DNA sequences in this sample. The V call is TRBV3-1 (or the pseudogene TRBV3-2), the J call TRBJ1-1; 7 bases align to TRBD1. Trimming at V came to 4 bases and at J to 3 bases, leaving 5 bases not matched to a gene. The length of the CDR3 is 14 residues. Germline assignment: CDR1 LGHDT and CDR2 YNNKEL (reference sequence). CDR3 sequence: CASSRQGRDTEAFF. The CDR3 DNA is TGTGCCAGCAGCCGACAGGGACGCGACACTGAAGCTTTCTTT.

The gene calls are TRBV7-9 and TRBJ2-1; D is unclear. This CDR3 is 18 amino acids long. The ends were cut back, 1 base at V and 0 bases at J, with 16 bases in the middle. Per germline, CDR1 SEHNR and CDR2 FQNEAQ (reference sequence). DNA for the CDR3: TGTGCCAGCAGCTTAGTTGGAGTTGTAGAGGTCTCCTACAATGAGCAGTTCTTC. As protein: CASSLVGVVEVSYNEQFF.

There are a few counts of this clone. The V gene is TRBV6-4, the J gene TRBJ1-2; D remains ambiguous. The CDR3 length is 12 residues. With 2 bases removed from V and 5 bases from J, the gap between germline ends came to 6 bases. Germline V CDR1 and CDR2: MRHNA, SNTAGT. In DNA form, the CDR3 reads TGTGCCAGCAGTGACACGGGGTATGGCTACACCTTC. Amino acids: CASSDTGYGYTF.

In DNA form, the CDR3 reads TGTGCCAGCAGCAAAGGGACAGGGGAGCCCCTCGGAAACACCATATATTTT. It codes for CASSKGTGEPLGNTIYF. The chain recombines TRBV21-1 with TRBJ1-3; TRBD1 is the table's D call and was not checked against the DNA. TRBV21-1 represents a pseudogene. The CDR3 totals 17 residues.

V and J are TRBV4-2 and TRBJ2-1, with no clear D. The CDR3 spans 17 residues. V was clipped by 0 bases and J by 0 bases, with 12 bases between them. Germline V CDR1 and CDR2: LGHNA, YNFKEQ. The CDR3 nucleotides read TGTGCCAGCAGCCAAGATTTTCCCCCCGGCTCCTACAATGAGCAGTTCTTC. It is translated as CASSQDFPPGSYNEQFF.